The 13 T cell receptor beta chains presented below share a single source sample, sequenced in a study of blood T cell repertoires in COVID-19. Only in-frame clones appear in the TCRdb table, and some are missing; sequencing was by immunoSEQ multiplex PCR. The table shows about 370,000 clones, with about 90% occurring only once. The material sequenced was peripheral blood. The receptor set was obtained from a woman between 25 and 40 years old with COVID-19, enrolled during active disease.

The chain links TRBV7-2 to TRBJ2-1, with D possibly TRBD2 on 6 matching bases. V gave up 5 bases and J gave up 8 bases, with 16 bases separating them. The CDR3 is 14 amino acids. Germline V gene data show CDR1 as SGHTA and CDR2 as FQGNSA. The CDR3 nucleotides read TGTGCCAGCAGCCCCTCCGGGAGTATCGATGAGCAGTTCTTC. This sequence encodes CASSPSGSIDEQFF.

The chain links TRBV5-1 to TRBJ1-4; D unresolved. This CDR3 spans 16 amino acids. CDR1 is SGHRS and CDR2 is YFSETQ in the germline V gene. The ends were cut back, 0 bases at V and 4 bases at J, with 13 bases in the middle. The CDR3 region has the DNA TGCGCCAGCAGCTTGGGAGCCATCACGATTAATGAAAAACTGTTTTTT. Its protein is CASSLGAITINEKLFF.

This chain connects TRBV13 to TRBJ2-5, with TRBD2 matching 10 bases. The germline CDR1 and CDR2 sequences are PRHDT and FYEKMQ (reference sequence). This CDR3 has 18 amino acids. The junction had 9 bases not matched to a gene; V was cut back by 2 bases and J by 0 bases. The CDR3, as DNA: TGTGCCAGCAGCTTATTGCCTGGACTAGCGGTGGACCAAGAGACCCAGTACTTC. Protein: CASSLLPGLAVDQETQYF.

This chain connects TRBV6-5 to TRBJ2-3; 14 bases are shared with TRBD2. Unmatched junction bases numbered 6, after V lost 6 bases and J lost 7 bases. CDR3 length equals 15 residues. CDR1 is MNHEY, CDR2 SVGAGI, per germline. The CDR3 DNA is TGTGCCAGCAGATTCGGGACTAGCGGGGGCAATACGCAGTATTTT. Its translation is CASRFGTSGGNTQYF.

The chain has TRBV12-5 and TRBJ2-1; 13 nucleotides align to TRBD2. Germline V gene sequence: CDR1 LGHNT, CDR2 FRNRAP. The CDR3 extends over 16 amino acids. J lost 10 bases, V lost 1 base, and 7 bases had no gene match. In DNA, the CDR3 is TGTGCTAGTGGTTTGGGAACAGGACTAGCGGGAGTGGAGCAGTTCTTC. Protein product: CASGLGTGLAGVEQFF.

This clone was picked up a small number of times. In nucleotides, the CDR3 is TGTGCCAGCAGCGAGACAAGTAACTACGAGCAGTACGTC. Protein product: CASSETSNYEQYV. The chain carries TRBV11-2 and TRBJ2-7; D is unresolved. The germline V gene has CDR1 SGHAT and CDR2 FQNNGV. The CDR3 length is 13 residues. The germline V and J ends were trimmed by 5 bases and 3 bases, with 11 bases remaining between them.

This clone occurred once. The J gene is TRBJ2-3, the V gene TRBV6-5, with 7 bases identical to TRBD2. The CDR3 is made up of 14 amino acids. Germline V CDR1 and CDR2: MNHEY, SVGAGI. Trimming removed 7 bases from V and 3 bases from J; junction bases left unmatched: 7. This chain's CDR3 is CASTRPGLTDTQYF. The CDR3, as DNA: TGTGCCAGCACTCGACCGGGACTAACAGATACGCAGTATTTT.

The chain employs TRBV3-1 (or the pseudogene TRBV3-2) and TRBJ1-6, with D maybe TRBD1 (5 bases). V was pared by 6 bases and J by 11 bases, with 11 bases between. This CDR3 is 12 amino acids long. Germline assignment: CDR1 LGHDT and CDR2 YNNKEL (reference sequence). CDR3 residues: CASRHPGTPLHF. CDR3 nucleotide sequence: TGTGCCAGCAGACACCCAGGGACACCCCTCCACTTT.

This rearrangement joins TRBV28 to TRBJ2-3; D is perhaps TRBD1 (6 bases). Germline V lookup: CDR1 MDHEN, CDR2 SYDVKM. This CDR3 has 14 amino acids. V shed 4 bases and J shed 3 bases, with 11 bases lying between them. This chain's CDR3 is CASSYVGQTDTQYF. In DNA form, the CDR3 reads TGTGCCAGCAGTTACGTAGGACAGACAGATACGCAGTATTTT.

This chain joins TRBV6-2 or TRBV6-3 and TRBJ2-3; the D gene is possibly TRBD1 (5 bases). Germline-derived CDR1 and CDR2 are MNHEY and SVGEGT. This CDR3 spans 15 amino acids. V was pared by 7 bases and J by 1 base, with 15 bases between. CDR3 in DNA: TGTGCCAGCACCCCTAGGGGCGCCGGCACAGATACGCAGTATTTT. Its protein is CASTPRGAGTDTQYF.

The rearrangement joins TRBV19 to TRBJ2-7; 10 bases align to TRBD2. The V gene end was trimmed by 3 bases and the J gene end by 0 bases; junction bases not matched to a gene: 2. CDR1 is LNHDA and CDR2 is SQIVND in the germline V gene (reference sequence). The CDR3 runs to 15 residues. CDR3 nucleotides: TGTGCCAGTAGTATCGGGACTAGCGTCTCCTACGAGCAGTACTTC. Protein product: CASSIGTSVSYEQYF.

The chain has TRBV27 and TRBJ1-2, with 8 nucleotides matching TRBD1. V was clipped by 3 bases and J by 4 bases; unmatched bases: 4. Germline CDR1 MNHEY, CDR2 SMNVEV (reference sequence). The CDR3 extends over 14 amino acids. The CDR3 DNA reads TGTGCCAGCAGTTTGGGTACAGGGGGCTATGGCTACACCTTC. Translation: CASSLGTGGYGYTF.

This chain connects TRBV5-4 to TRBJ2-7; D is perhaps TRBD1 (7 bases). V shed 2 bases and J shed 6 bases, with 15 bases lying between them. The CDR3 contains 14 residues. Germline assignment: CDR1 SGHNT and CDR2 YYREEE (reference sequence). The CDR3 DNA follows: TGTGCCAGCAGCTTTGACAGGGACTTCGGCGAGCAGTACTTC. It yields the protein CASSFDRDFGEQYF.